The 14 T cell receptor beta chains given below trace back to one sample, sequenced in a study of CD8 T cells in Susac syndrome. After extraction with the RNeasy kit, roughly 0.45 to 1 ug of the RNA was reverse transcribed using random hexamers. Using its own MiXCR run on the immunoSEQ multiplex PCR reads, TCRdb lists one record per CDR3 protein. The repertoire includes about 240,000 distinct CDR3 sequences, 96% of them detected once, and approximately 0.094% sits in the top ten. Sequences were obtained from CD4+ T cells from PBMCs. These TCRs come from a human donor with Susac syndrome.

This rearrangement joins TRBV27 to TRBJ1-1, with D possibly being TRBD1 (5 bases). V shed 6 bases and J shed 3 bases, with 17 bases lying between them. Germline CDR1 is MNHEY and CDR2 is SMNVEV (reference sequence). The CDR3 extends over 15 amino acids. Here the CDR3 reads CASRPPGPIHTEAFF. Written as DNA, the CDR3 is TGTGCCAGCAGGCCTCCGGGACCCATTCACACTGAAGCTTTCTTT.

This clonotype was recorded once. CDR3 region: CASSQPKGYHEQFF. The CDR3 nucleotides read TGTGCCAGCAGCCAACCGAAGGGTTATCATGAGCAGTTCTTC. The rearrangement links TRBV3-1 to TRBJ2-1; D not resolved. Deletions cut 2 bases from V and 8 bases from J, with 13 bases between. This CDR3 is 14 amino acids long. In germline, CDR1 is LGHDT, CDR2 YNNKEL (reference sequence).

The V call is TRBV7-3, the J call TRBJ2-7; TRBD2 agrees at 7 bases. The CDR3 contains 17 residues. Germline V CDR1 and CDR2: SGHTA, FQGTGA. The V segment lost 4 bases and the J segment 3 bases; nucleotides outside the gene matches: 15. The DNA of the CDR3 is TGTGCCAGCAGCTCATTATCTAGCGGCCGTGGGTTCTACGAGCAGTACTTC. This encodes CASSSLSSGRGFYEQYF.

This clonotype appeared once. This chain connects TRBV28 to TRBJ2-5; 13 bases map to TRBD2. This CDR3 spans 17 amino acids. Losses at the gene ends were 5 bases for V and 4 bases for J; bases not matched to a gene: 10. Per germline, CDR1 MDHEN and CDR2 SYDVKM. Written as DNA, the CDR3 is TGTGCCAGCAGTCCACTAGGACTAGCGGGAGAACCAGAGACCCAGTACTTC. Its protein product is CASSPLGLAGEPETQYF.

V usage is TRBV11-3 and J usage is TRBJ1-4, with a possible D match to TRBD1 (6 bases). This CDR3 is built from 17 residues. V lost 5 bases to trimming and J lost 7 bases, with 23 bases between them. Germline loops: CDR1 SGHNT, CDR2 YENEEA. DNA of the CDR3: TGTGCCAGCAGCCCCGCTCGTGGGGGCAGGGGTCCTGAAAAACTGTTTTTT. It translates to CASSPARGGRGPEKLFF.

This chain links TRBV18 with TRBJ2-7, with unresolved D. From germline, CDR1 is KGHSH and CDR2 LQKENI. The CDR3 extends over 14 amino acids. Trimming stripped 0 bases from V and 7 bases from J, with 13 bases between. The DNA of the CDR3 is TGTGCCAGCTCACCACCGCACTTCTCGTGGGAGCAGTACTTC. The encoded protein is CASSPPHFSWEQYF.

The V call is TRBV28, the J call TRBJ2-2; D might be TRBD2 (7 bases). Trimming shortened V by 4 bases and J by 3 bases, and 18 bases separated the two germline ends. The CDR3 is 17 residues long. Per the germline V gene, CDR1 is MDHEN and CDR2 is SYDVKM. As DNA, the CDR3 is TGTGCCAGCAGTTCCCCGGGAGGCAGGGGATACACCGGGGAGCTGTTTTTT. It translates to CASSSPGGRGYTGELFF.

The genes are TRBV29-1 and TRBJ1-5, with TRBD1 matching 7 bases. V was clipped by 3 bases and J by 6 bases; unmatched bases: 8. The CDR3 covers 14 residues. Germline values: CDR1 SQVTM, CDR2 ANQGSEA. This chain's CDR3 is CSVETGTAGQPQHF. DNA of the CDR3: TGCAGCGTTGAGACTGGGACAGCCGGTCAGCCCCAGCATTTT.

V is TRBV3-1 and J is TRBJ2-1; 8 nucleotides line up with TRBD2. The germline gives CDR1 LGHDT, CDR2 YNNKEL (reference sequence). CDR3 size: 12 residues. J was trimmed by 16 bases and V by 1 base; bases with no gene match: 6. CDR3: CASSQASGSEFF. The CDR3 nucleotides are TGTGCCAGCAGCCAAGCTAGCGGGTCGGAATTCTTC.

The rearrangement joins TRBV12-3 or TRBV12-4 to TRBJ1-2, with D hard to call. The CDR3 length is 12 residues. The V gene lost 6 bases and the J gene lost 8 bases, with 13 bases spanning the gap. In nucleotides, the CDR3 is TGTGCCAGCAGGAGAGGACCGGTAGGCTACACCTTC. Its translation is CASRRGPVGYTF.

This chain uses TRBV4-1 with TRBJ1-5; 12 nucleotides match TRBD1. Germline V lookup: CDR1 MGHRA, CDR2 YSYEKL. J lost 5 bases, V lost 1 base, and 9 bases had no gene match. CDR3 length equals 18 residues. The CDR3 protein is CASSQVGQGALGDQPQHF. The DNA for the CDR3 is TGCGCCAGCAGCCAAGTGGGACAGGGGGCGCTGGGCGATCAGCCCCAGCATTTT.

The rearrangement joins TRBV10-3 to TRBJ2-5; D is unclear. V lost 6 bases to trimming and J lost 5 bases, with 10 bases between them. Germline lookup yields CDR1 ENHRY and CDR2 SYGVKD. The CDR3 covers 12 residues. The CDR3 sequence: CAIRASSETQYF. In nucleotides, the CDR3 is TGTGCCATCAGAGCTAGTTCCGAGACCCAGTACTTC.

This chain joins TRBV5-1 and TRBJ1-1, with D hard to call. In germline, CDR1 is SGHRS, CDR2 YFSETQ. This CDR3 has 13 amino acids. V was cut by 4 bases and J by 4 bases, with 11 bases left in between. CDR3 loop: CASSAGTGTEAFF. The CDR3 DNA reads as TGCGCCAGCAGCGCGGGAACGGGCACTGAAGCTTTCTTT.

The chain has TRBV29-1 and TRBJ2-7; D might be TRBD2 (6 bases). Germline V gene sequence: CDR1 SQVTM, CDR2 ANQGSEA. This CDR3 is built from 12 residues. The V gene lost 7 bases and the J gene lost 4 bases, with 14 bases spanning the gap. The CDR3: CSGGISTYEQYF. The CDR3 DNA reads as TGCAGCGGCGGGATCTCAACGTACGAGCAGTACTTC.